The 29 T cell receptor beta chains in this list originate from one sample, sequenced in a study of long-term antiretroviral therapy in people with HIV. At the survey level, the v3.0 immunoSEQ assay was run. Clones were sequenced by immunoSEQ multiplex PCR, and TCRdb holds only the in-frame ones, with some missing. The sample consists of around 30,000 clones, around 82% of them appearing once. The sequenced sample was unsorted PBMCs, obtained 3 years after starting antiretroviral therapy. The receptors stem from a man aged 40-49 years with HIV.

CDR3 amino acids: CASSQDRTGGGTDTQYF. In DNA, the CDR3 is TGCGCCAGCAGCCAAGATCGGACAGGGGGCGGGACAGATACGCAGTATTTT. This sequence joins TRBV4-1 and TRBJ2-3, with 11 nucleotides matching TRBD1. CDR3 length: 17 residues. Trimming took 0 bases from V and 3 from J; bases not matched to a gene: 5. Germline-derived CDR1 and CDR2 are MGHRA and YSYEKL.

The rearrangement links TRBV9 to TRBJ2-2; 10 bases are a match to TRBD2. Germline values: CDR1 SGDLS, CDR2 YYNGEE. The CDR3 extends over 15 amino acids. The J segment lost 6 bases and the V segment lost 2 bases, leaving 4 bases of the junction unmatched. The CDR3 here is CASSVIAGGPGELFF. CDR3 bases: TGTGCCAGCAGCGTGATAGCGGGGGGCCCCGGGGAGCTGTTTTTT. The full variable domain, completed using reference TRBV9 and TRBJ2-2, is DSGVTQTPKHLITATGQRVTLRCSPRSGDLSVYWYQQSLDQGLQFLIQYYNGEERAKGNILERFSAQQFPDLHSELNLSSLELGDSALYFCASSVIAGGPGELFFGEGSRLTVL.

V usage is TRBV12-5 and J usage is TRBJ1-2; TRBD1 matches at 7 bases. The V segment lost 1 base and the J segment 4 bases; nucleotides outside the gene matches: 3. CDR1 LGHNT and CDR2 FRNRAP come from the germline V gene. The CDR3 is 14 residues long. CDR3 amino acids: CASGLAGGSYGYTF. CDR3 nucleotide sequence: TGTGCTAGTGGTTTGGCAGGGGGTAGCTATGGCTACACCTTC.

The chain employs TRBV7-9 and TRBJ1-5, with 9 bases matching TRBD1. The CDR3 extends over 15 amino acids. Germline V gives CDR1 SEHNR, CDR2 FQNEAQ (reference sequence). Trimming took 1 base from V and 5 from J; bases not matched to a gene: 3. The CDR3 region has the DNA TGTGCCAGCAGCTTAGGGGGACAGGGTTATCAGCCCCAGCATTTT. Translated, it gives CASSLGGQGYQPQHF.

This chain uses TRBV5-8 with TRBJ1-2, with D unclear. The CDR3 consists of 13 residues. The germline CDR1 and CDR2 sequences are SGHTS and YDEGEE. Trimming shortened V by 8 bases and J by 1 base, and 12 bases separated the two germline ends. The chain's CDR3 is CARRILNNYGYTF. The CDR3 nucleotides read TGTGCCAGAAGGATTCTCAATAACTATGGCTACACCTTC.

The chain joins TRBV5-1 to TRBJ1-2; D unclear. The V end lost 0 bases, the J end lost 5 bases, and 14 bases lay between the germline ends. In germline, CDR1 is SGHRS, CDR2 YFSETQ. This CDR3 comprises 15 residues. In DNA, the CDR3 is TGCGCCAGCAGCTTGGCCGGGAGAGGGAGGTATGGCTACACCTTC. Residues: CASSLAGRGRYGYTF.

The chain combines TRBV2 with TRBJ1-1; D call uncertain. The CDR3 is 10 amino acids. V was trimmed by 6 bases and J by 8 bases, leaving 7 bases between them. Germline values: CDR1 SNHLY, CDR2 FYNNEI. CDR3 in amino acids: CASRNVEAFF. The CDR3 coding sequence is TGTGCCAGCAGGAACGTAGAAGCTTTCTTT.

The chain uses TRBV27 and TRBJ2-7; 9 bases match TRBD1. Unmatched junction bases numbered 11, after V lost 11 bases and J lost 9 bases. CDR1 is MNHEY, CDR2 SMNVEV, per germline (reference sequence). The CDR3 runs to 12 residues. DNA for the CDR3: TGTGCCTCCCGGGACAGGGATCGCGGGCAGTACTTC. It yields the protein CASRDRDRGQYF.

The V and J genes are TRBV5-6 and TRBJ2-2, with D unclear. The CDR3 sequence is 14 residues long. Germline CDR1 is SGHDT and CDR2 is YYEEEE. Deletions cut 3 bases from V and 8 bases from J, with 14 bases between. The CDR3 protein is CASSSLRGLGELFF. CDR3 DNA: TGTGCCAGCAGCTCGCTCAGAGGCTTGGGGGAGCTGTTTTTT.

The rearrangement uses TRBV6-5 and TRBJ1-2, with D unresolved. V was pared by 6 bases and J by 8 bases, with 13 bases between. CDR3 length: 12 residues. From germline, CDR1 is MNHEY and CDR2 SVGAGI. The CDR3 protein is CASRSTTLGYTF. The CDR3 DNA reads TGTGCCAGCAGGAGCACCACCTTGGGCTACACCTTC.

The CDR3 DNA reads as TGTGCCTGGAGCAGGTTACGAGCCCAAGAGACCCAGTACTTC. Its protein is CAWSRLRAQETQYF. The chain uses TRBV30 and TRBJ2-5; D ambiguous. CDR1 and CDR2 from the germline V gene are GTSNPN and SVGIG (reference sequence). V was pared by 3 bases and J by 1 base, with 12 bases between. This CDR3 comprises 14 residues. The variable domain in full, with the rest retrieved from reference TRBV30 and TRBJ2-5, is SQTIHQWPATLVQPVGSPLSLECTVEGTSNPNLYWYRQAAGRGLQLLFYSVGIGQISSEVPQNLSASRPQDRQFILSSKKLLLSDSGFYLCAWSRLRAQETQYFGPGTRLLVL.

The chain carries TRBV7-2 and TRBJ1-1, with D unresolved. The CDR3 is 15 residues long. V lost 5 bases and J lost 4, with 17 bases in between. The germline V gene encodes CDR1 SGHTA and CDR2 FQGNSA. The CDR3 nucleotides are TGTGCCAGCAGCCCCAGGACCCCTTTTGGCACTGAAGCTTTCTTT. It is translated as CASSPRTPFGTEAFF.

The chain employs TRBV29-1 and TRBJ2-2; 7 bases fit TRBD2. Germline lookup yields CDR1 SQVTM and CDR2 ANQGSEA. The junction had 9 bases not matched to a gene; V was cut back by 5 bases and J by 6 bases. The length of the CDR3 is 14 residues. The CDR3 protein is CSVLGGSGSGELFF. In DNA form, the CDR3 reads TGCAGCGTTCTTGGCGGGAGTGGTTCCGGGGAGCTGTTTTTT.

This clone was detected a few times. This chain joins TRBV7-9 and TRBJ1-2, with a weak D call TRBD1 (5 bases). The CDR3 is 14 residues long. CDR1 is SEHNR and CDR2 is FQNEAQ in the germline V gene (reference sequence). V was shortened by 2 bases and J by 0 bases, with 7 bases between the two germline ends. CDR3 nucleotides: TGTGCCAGCAGCTTACAGGGAACTAACTATGGCTACACCTTC. Amino acid sequence: CASSLQGTNYGYTF.

J is TRBJ2-1 and V is TRBV19, with D uncertain. This CDR3 has 14 residues. CDR1 and CDR2 (germline): LNHDA, SQIVND (reference sequence). Trimming pared 6 bases from V and 2 bases from J, leaving 11 bases between. CDR3 sequence: CASSPESAYNEQFF. The CDR3 DNA is TGTGCCAGTAGCCCTGAAAGCGCCTACAATGAGCAGTTCTTC.

The J gene is TRBJ1-3, the V gene TRBV4-1; D remains unclear. The CDR3 consists of 17 residues. Germline V gives CDR1 MGHRA, CDR2 YSYEKL. V lost 0 bases to trimming and J lost 0 bases, with 12 bases between them. The CDR3: CASSQDNLMASGNTIYF. CDR3 DNA sequence: TGCGCCAGCAGCCAAGATAACCTTATGGCCTCTGGAAACACCATATATTTT.

The V call is TRBV13, the J call TRBJ1-1, with TRBD1 identical over 10 bases. Germline-derived CDR1 and CDR2 are PRHDT and FYEKMQ (reference sequence). This CDR3 comprises 18 residues. Trimming at V came to 0 bases and at J to 0 bases, leaving 7 bases not matched to a gene. The DNA of the CDR3 is TGTGCCAGCAGCTTAGGCTGGACAGGGGGAGTGTTGAACACTGAAGCTTTCTTT. Translation gives CASSLGWTGGVLNTEAFF. The full variable domain, rest sourced from reference TRBV13 and TRBJ1-1, is AAGVIQSPRHLIKEKRETATLKCYPIPRHDTVYWYQQGPGQDPQFLISFYEKMQSDKGSIPDRFSAQQFSDYHSELNMSSLELGDSALYFCASSLGWTGGVLNTEAFFGQGTRLTVV.

This chain connects TRBV27 to TRBJ2-7; maybe TRBD1 (6 bases). CDR3 length equals 14 residues. The V end lost 4 bases, the J end lost 4 bases, and 14 bases lay between the germline ends. Germline loops: CDR1 MNHEY, CDR2 SMNVEV (reference sequence). CDR3 sequence (DNA): TGTGCCAGCAGTTCTTACAGGGACATGTACGAGCAGTACTTC. As protein: CASSSYRDMYEQYF.

The chain is built from TRBV11-2 and TRBJ1-3; D gene uncertain. CDR3 size: 14 residues. From germline, CDR1 is SGHAT and CDR2 FQNNGV. V shed 6 bases and J shed 0 bases, with 9 bases lying between them. The CDR3 sequence: CASSQVPSGNTIYF. The CDR3 nucleotides are TGTGCCAGCAGTCAGGTTCCCTCTGGAAACACCATATATTTT.

This sequence joins TRBV15 and TRBJ2-5, with 8 bases lining up with TRBD1. This CDR3 region has 15 residues. Germline V gives CDR1 LNHNV, CDR2 YYDKDF (reference sequence). J gave up 2 bases and V 1 base, and 3 bases lay outside the gene matches. The CDR3 nucleotides read TGTGCCACCAGCAGAGTGGGGACAGGTCAAGAGACCCAGTACTTC. It translates to CATSRVGTGQETQYF.

This chain uses TRBV28 with TRBJ2-7; a weak D match, TRBD1 (6 bases). The germline V gene encodes CDR1 MDHEN and CDR2 SYDVKM. Trimming removed 5 bases at V and 3 bases at J, with 17 bases between. CDR3 length equals 15 residues. The CDR3 is CASSPVPGHNYEQYF. The CDR3 bases are TGTGCCAGCAGTCCTGTTCCGGGACACAACTACGAGCAGTACTTC.

V usage is TRBV5-1 and J usage is TRBJ2-3; 11 nucleotides align to TRBD2. The germline gives CDR1 SGHRS, CDR2 YFSETQ. V lost 0 bases, J lost 3 bases, and 3 bases stayed unmatched. The CDR3 contains 16 residues. The CDR3 region is CASSLGGTSGTDTQYF. Here the CDR3 DNA reads TGCGCCAGCAGCTTGGGGGGGACTAGCGGAACAGATACGCAGTATTTT.

V usage is TRBV4-1 and J usage is TRBJ1-1, with D possibly matching TRBD1 (6 bases). Per germline, CDR1 MGHRA and CDR2 YSYEKL. CDR3 length equals 18 residues. V lost 1 base and J lost 0, with 18 bases in between. This CDR3 reads CASSQGLWGRVVNTEAFF. Written as DNA, the CDR3 is TGCGCCAGCAGCCAAGGTCTTTGGGGGCGAGTGGTGAACACTGAAGCTTTCTTT.

This clone was recorded only once. CDR3 protein: CASSLGQNYEQYF. The CDR3 DNA sequence: TGCGCCAGCAGCTTGGGACAGAACTACGAGCAGTACTTC. This chain joins TRBV5-1 and TRBJ2-7, with a possible D match to TRBD1 (5 bases). V lost 0 bases and J lost 3, with 7 bases in between. The germline V gene encodes CDR1 SGHRS and CDR2 YFSETQ. CDR3 length: 13 amino acids.

The V call is TRBV11-2, the J call TRBJ2-7; D unclear. The CDR3 is 18 amino acids. V was cut by 1 base and J by 3 bases, with 22 bases left in between. Germline V CDR1 and CDR2: SGHAT, FQNNGV. CDR3 DNA sequence: TGTGCCAGCAGCTTAGCAAGTAGGGCGTCGACCGTTCACTACGAGCAGTACTTC. Encoded protein: CASSLASRASTVHYEQYF.

V gene TRBV7-8 combines with J gene TRBJ1-6; 8 bases are a match to TRBD1. Germline V CDR1 and CDR2: SGHVS, FQNEAQ. The V segment lost 1 base and the J segment 7 bases; nucleotides outside the gene matches: 6. The CDR3 consists of 16 residues. CDR3 DNA: TGTGCCAGCAGCTTAGGACAGGGGCTAGACAATTCACCCCTCCACTTT. Amino acid sequence: CASSLGQGLDNSPLHF.

The chain uses TRBV5-6 and TRBJ1-5; D gene unclear. With 0 bases removed from V and 0 bases from J, the gap between germline ends came to 7 bases. In germline, CDR1 is SGHDT, CDR2 YYEEEE. The CDR3 runs 15 residues. The CDR3 is CASSLGTNSNQPQHF. CDR3 bases: TGTGCCAGCAGCTTGGGCACCAATAGCAATCAGCCCCAGCATTTT.

The rearrangement uses TRBV11-2 and TRBJ2-2, with D unresolved. The V end was cut by 6 bases, the J end by 2 bases, with 4 bases between. CDR3 length: 12 amino acids. Per germline, CDR1 SGHAT and CDR2 FQNNGV. CDR3 sequence: CASRTNTGELFF. The CDR3 DNA follows: TGTGCCAGCAGGACAAACACCGGGGAGCTGTTTTTT.

The chain is built from TRBV9 and TRBJ2-3; tentative D call: TRBD1 (7 bases). The CDR3 has 13 amino acids. Between the trimmed V and J ends, which lost 4 bases and 9 bases, there was a span of 15 bases. Per the germline V gene, CDR1 is SGDLS and CDR2 is YYNGEE. In nucleotides, the CDR3 is TGTGCCAGCAGCCCCGGAGCAGGGGGGACGCAGTATTTT. Amino acid sequence: CASSPGAGGTQYF.